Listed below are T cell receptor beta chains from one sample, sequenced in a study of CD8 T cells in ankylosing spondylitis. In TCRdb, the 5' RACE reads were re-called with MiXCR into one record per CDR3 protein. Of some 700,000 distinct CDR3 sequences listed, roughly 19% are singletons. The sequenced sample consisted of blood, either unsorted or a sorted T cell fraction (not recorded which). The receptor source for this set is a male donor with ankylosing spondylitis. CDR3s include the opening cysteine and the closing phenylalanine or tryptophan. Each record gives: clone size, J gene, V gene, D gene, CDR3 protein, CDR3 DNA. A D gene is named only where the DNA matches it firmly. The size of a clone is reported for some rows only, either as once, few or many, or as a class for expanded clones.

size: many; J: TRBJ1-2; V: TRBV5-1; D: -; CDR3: CASSPKDTGTYGYTF; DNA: TGCGCCAGCAGTCCAAAAGACACGGGAACCTATGGCTACACCTTC
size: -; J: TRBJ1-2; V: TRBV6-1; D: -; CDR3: CASSTGTQAGGYGYTF; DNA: TGTGCCAGCAGTACCGGGACACAGGCCGGCGGCTATGGCTACACCTTC
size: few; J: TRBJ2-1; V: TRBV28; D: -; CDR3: CASKDGAANEQFF; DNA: TGTGCCAGCAAGGACGGTGCGGCCAATGAGCAGTTCTTC
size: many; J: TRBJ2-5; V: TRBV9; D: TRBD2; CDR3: CASSVGASGGTQETQYF; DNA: TGTGCCAGCAGCGTAGGAGCGAGCGGGGGTACTCAAGAGACCCAGTACTTC
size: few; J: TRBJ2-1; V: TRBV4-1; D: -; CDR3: CASSPAGVLSYNEQFF; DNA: TGCGCCAGCAGCCCCGCCGGGGTCCTCTCCTACAATGAGCAGTTCTTC
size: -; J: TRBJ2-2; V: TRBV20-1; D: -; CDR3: CSARGLGGSRWGELFF; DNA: TGCAGTGCTAGAGGATTAGGCGGAAGCCGGTGGGGGGAGCTGTTTTTT
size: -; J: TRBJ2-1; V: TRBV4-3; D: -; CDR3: CASSQGEPSYNEQFF; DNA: TGCGCCAGCAGCCAAGGGGAACCCTCCTACAATGAGCAGTTCTTC
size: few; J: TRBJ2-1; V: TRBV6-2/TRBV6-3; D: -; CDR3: CASRPDKYNEQFF; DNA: TGTGCCAGCAGACCCGATAAGTACAATGAGCAGTTCTTC
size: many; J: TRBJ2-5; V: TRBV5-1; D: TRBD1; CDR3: CASSLGGQGTQETQYF; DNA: TGCGCCAGCAGCTTAGGGGGACAGGGAACTCAAGAGACCCAGTACTTC
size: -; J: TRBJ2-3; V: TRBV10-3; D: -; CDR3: CAIRDRSTDTQYF; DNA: TGTGCCATACGGGACCGAAGCACAGATACGCAGTATTTT
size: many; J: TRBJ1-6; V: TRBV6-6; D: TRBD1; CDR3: CAGQAYNSPLHF; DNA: TGTGCCGGACAGGCGTATAATTCACCCCTCCACTTT
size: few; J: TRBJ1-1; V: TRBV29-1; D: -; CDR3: CSVHRGQGNTEAFF; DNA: TGCAGCGTCCACCGGGGCCAGGGAAACACTGAAGCTTTCTTT
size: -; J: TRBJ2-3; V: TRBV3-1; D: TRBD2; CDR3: CASSQGLAGGPGAQYF; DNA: TGTGCCAGCAGCCAGGGACTAGCGGGAGGGCCTGGGGCGCAGTATTTT
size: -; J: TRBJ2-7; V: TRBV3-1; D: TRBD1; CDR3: CASSHLARDRAEQYF; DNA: TGTGCCAGCAGCCATCTAGCCCGGGACAGGGCCGAGCAGTACTTC
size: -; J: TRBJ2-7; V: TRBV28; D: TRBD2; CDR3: CASSLSVGRVVDEQYF; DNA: TGTGCCAGCAGTTTGAGTGTCGGGAGGGTTGTCGACGAGCAGTACTTC
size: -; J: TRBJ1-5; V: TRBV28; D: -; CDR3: CASTPGGVGNQPQHF; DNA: TGTGCCAGCACTCCCGGGGGGGTCGGTAATCAGCCCCAGCATTTT
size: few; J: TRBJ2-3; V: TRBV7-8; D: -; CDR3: CASSYRRRGRSTDTQYF; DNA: TGTGCCAGCAGCTACCGTAGGAGGGGGCGCAGCACAGATACGCAGTATTTT
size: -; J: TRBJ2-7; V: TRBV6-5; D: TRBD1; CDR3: CASSYLSGQSTYEQYF; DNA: TGTGCCAGCAGTTACCTCTCGGGACAGTCGACCTACGAGCAGTACTTC
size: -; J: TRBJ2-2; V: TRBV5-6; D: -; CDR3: CASSLWGGQSPTGELFF; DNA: TGTGCCAGCAGCCTCTGGGGGGGACAGTCCCCCACCGGGGAGCTGTTTTTT
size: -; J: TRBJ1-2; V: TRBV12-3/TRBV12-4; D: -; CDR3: CASSLSQIYGYTF; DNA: TGTGCCAGCAGTTTATCGCAGATCTATGGCTACACCTTC
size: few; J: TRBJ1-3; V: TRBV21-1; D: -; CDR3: CASSTGQGTRSGNTIYF; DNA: TGTGCCAGCAGCACGGGACAGGGGACGCGCTCTGGAAACACCATATATTTT
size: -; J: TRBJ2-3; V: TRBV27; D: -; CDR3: CASSLLSVADTQYF; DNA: TGTGCCAGCAGTTTACTGAGCGTAGCAGATACGCAGTATTTT
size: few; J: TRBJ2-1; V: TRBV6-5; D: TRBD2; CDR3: CASSYSRAGGGISYNEQFF; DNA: TGTGCCAGCAGTTATTCGCGGGCCGGGGGGGGTATTTCCTACAATGAGCAGTTCTTC
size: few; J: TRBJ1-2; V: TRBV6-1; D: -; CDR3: CASGMDPSRGYTF; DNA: TGTGCCAGCGGAATGGACCCCTCGAGGGGCTACACCTTC
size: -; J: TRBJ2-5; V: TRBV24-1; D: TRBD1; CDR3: CATSGTGGGETQYF; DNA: TGTGCCACCAGTGGGACAGGGGGCGGGGAGACCCAGTACTTC
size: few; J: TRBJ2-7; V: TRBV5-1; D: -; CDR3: CASSFTGPSYEQYF; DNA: TGCGCCAGCAGCTTTACAGGGCCTTCCTACGAGCAGTACTTC
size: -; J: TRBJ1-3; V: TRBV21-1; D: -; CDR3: CASSPPREGNTIYF; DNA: TGTGCCAGCTCCCCCCCCAGGGAGGGAAACACCATATATTTT
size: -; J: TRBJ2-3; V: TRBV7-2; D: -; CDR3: CASSRRYSGSTDTQYF; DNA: TGTGCCAGCAGCCGCCGGTACAGCGGGAGCACAGATACGCAGTATTTT
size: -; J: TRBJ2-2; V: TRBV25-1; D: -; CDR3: CASSEFRNTGELFF; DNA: TGTGCCAGCAGTGAATTTAGGAACACCGGGGAGCTGTTTTTT
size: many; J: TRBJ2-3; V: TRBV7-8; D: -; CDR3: CASSSNRHTDTQYF; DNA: TGTGCCAGCAGCTCCAACCGACATACAGATACGCAGTATTTT
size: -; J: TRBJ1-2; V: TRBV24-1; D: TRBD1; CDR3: CATSDSVGQGGGYGYTF; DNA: TGTGCCACCAGTGATTCCGTTGGACAGGGCGGCGGCTATGGCTACACCTTC
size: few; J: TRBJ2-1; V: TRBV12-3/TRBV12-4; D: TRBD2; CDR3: CASRTSNEQFF; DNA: TGTGCCAGCCGGACTAGTAATGAGCAGTTCTTC
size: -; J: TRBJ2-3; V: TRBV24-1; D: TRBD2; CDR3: CATSDSSGRSDTQYF; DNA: TGTGCCACCAGTGACTCCAGCGGGAGATCAGATACGCAGTATTTT
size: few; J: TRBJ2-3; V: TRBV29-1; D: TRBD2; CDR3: CSVEDPQGSGVEDTQYF; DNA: TGCAGCGTTGAAGACCCCCAGGGCAGCGGGGTGGAGGATACGCAGTATTTT
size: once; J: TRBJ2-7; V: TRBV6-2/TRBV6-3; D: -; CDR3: CASSYGVGLYEQYF; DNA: TGTGCCAGCAGTTACGGCGTGGGGCTTTACGAGCAGTACTTC
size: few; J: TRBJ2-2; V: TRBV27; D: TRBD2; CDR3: CASSLSPSGNTGELFF; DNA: TGTGCCAGCAGTTTATCCCCTAGCGGGAACACCGGGGAGCTGTTTTTT
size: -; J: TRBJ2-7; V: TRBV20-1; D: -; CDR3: CSARDYGQLLQSSYEQYF; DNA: TGCAGTGCTAGAGATTACGGACAGCTCTTACAAAGCTCCTACGAGCAGTACTTC
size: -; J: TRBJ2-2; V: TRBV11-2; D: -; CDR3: CASSNRDSHTGELFF; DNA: TGTGCCAGCAGCAACCGGGACTCCCACACCGGGGAGCTGTTTTTT
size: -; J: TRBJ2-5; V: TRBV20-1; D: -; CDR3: CSARRGTTETQYF; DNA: TGCAGTGCTAGACGGGGAACCACAGAGACCCAGTACTTC
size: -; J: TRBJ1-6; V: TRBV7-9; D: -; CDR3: CASSLGKNSPLHF; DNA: TGTGCCAGCAGCTTAGGAAAAAATTCACCCCTCCACTTT
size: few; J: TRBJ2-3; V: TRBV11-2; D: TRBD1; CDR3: CASSLLGQGGTDTQYF; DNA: TGTGCCAGCAGCTTACTCGGACAGGGGGGCACAGATACGCAGTATTTT
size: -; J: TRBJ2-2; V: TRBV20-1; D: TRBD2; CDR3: CSARTSGTNTGELFF; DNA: TGCAGTGCAAGGACTAGCGGGACGAACACCGGGGAGCTGTTTTTT
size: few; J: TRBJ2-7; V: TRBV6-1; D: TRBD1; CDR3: CASSEPGTGAYEQYF; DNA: TGTGCCAGCAGTGAACCCGGGACAGGAGCCTACGAGCAGTACTTC
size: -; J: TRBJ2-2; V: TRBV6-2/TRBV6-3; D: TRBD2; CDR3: CASSFSGRPTGELFF; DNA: TGTGCTAGCAGTTTTAGCGGGAGGCCCACCGGGGAGCTGTTTTTT